This TCR beta chain is drawn from a study of T cell clonality in common variable immunodeficiency. On this clone: Antigen: not known. The read ends 3 residues before the CDR3 terminus; that terminus is restored from the germline J gene.

Overall study findings and caveats: Compared with healthy controls, CVID subjects showed increased TCRbeta clonality, mostly in about a third. In common variable immunodeficiency, TCR beta chains reportedly carried fewer deletions and N-nucleotide insertions.

V was clipped by 4 bases and J by 4 bases; unmatched bases: 6. CDR3 length equals 15 residues. Germline values: CDR1 SGHTA, CDR2 FQGTGA. The assay was immunoSEQ multiplex PCR, and TCRdb's table has in-frame clones only and misses some. Singletons are absent from the sample, which has 25,000 to 35,000 clones. CVID meant reduced serum IgG, IgA and/or IgM plus specific antibody deficiency. Of CVID subjects, more than twelve were female and around 27 male, mean age approximately 41. The source material was peripheral blood mononuclear cells. The TCR was taken from a human donor with common variable immunodeficiency. The chain recombines TRBV7-3 with TRBJ2-5, with 10 bases identical to TRBD2. The covered CDR3 bases are TGTGCCAGCAGCTCTAGCGGGGGTCAGGGAGAGACC. It encodes CASSSSGGQGET. The whole CDR3 reads CASSSSGGQGETQYF.